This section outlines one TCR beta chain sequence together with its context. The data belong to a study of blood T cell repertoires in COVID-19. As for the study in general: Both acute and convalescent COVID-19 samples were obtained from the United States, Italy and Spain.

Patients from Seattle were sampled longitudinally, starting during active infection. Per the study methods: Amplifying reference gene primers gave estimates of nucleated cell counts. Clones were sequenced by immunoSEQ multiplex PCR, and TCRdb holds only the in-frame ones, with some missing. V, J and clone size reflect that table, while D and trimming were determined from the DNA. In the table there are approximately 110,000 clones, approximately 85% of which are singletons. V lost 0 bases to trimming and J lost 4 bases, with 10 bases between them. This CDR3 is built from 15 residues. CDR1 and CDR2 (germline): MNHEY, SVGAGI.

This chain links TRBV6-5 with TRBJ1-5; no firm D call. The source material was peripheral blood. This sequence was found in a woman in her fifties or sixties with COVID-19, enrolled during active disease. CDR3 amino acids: CASSYSIPRNQPQHF. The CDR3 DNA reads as TGTGCCAGCAGTTACTCGATACCCAGGAATCAGCCCCAGCATTTT.